Shown below are 18 T cell receptor beta chains from a single sample sequenced in a study of early T cells in non-severe SARS-CoV-2 infection. TCRdb reprocessed the 5' RACE reads with MiXCR, giving one entry per CDR3 protein. This table has 55,000 to 70,000 distinct CDR3 sequences, 9.5% to 13% appearing once. Sequencing input: whole blood. All receptors come from an adult who was a healthcare worker with PCR-confirmed SARS-CoV-2 infection or an uninfected control (not recorded which).

Ten or more counts support this clonotype. The chain uses TRBV7-9 and TRBJ2-7, with TRBD2 identical over 8 bases. V shed 1 base, J shed 2 bases, and the junction held 7 bases outside the gene matches. Germline V gene lookup returns CDR1 SEHNR and CDR2 FQNEAQ (reference sequence). The CDR3 sequence is 16 residues long. Written as DNA, the CDR3 is TGTGCCAGCAGCTTAGGGGTGCCAGCGGGGGCCTACGAGCAGTACTTC. Residues: CASSLGVPAGAYEQYF.

This clonotype was picked up many times. The chain joins TRBV5-1 to TRBJ1-6; no firm D call. Germline CDR1 is SGHRS and CDR2 is YFSETQ. V was trimmed by 6 bases and J by 8 bases, leaving 12 bases between them. The CDR3 is made up of 13 amino acids. The CDR3 is CASTLKLDSPLHF. The CDR3 DNA is TGCGCCAGCACCCTGAAATTGGATTCACCCCTCCACTTT.

This chain uses TRBV9 with TRBJ2-3; TRBD2 is a possible D gene (6 bases). The CDR3 loop spans 15 amino acids. V lost 0 bases to trimming and J lost 6 bases, with 14 bases between them. CDR1 SGDLS and CDR2 YYNGEE come from the germline V gene. The DNA of the CDR3 is TGTGCCAGCAGCGTAGGGTCGGGAGCCCCCGATACGCAGTATTTT. Translated: CASSVGSGAPDTQYF.

The chain uses TRBV7-9 and TRBJ2-5; D is perhaps TRBD1 (5 bases). The CDR3 is made up of 16 amino acids. The V and J ends lost 1 base and 5 bases respectively, with 17 bases between them. Germline CDR1 is SEHNR and CDR2 is FQNEAQ (reference sequence). The CDR3 nucleotides read TGTGCCAGCAGCTTAGGGGGCAGCCCGGTATTCGAGACCCAGTACTTC. It yields the protein CASSLGGSPVFETQYF.

The gene calls are TRBV4-1 and TRBJ2-7, with TRBD1 identical over 8 bases. Germline-derived CDR1 and CDR2 are MGHRA and YSYEKL. J gave up 3 bases and V 1 base, and 5 bases lay outside the gene matches. The CDR3 totals 15 residues. The CDR3 loop reads CASSQAPTGGYEQYF. DNA for the CDR3: TGCGCCAGCAGCCAAGCCCCAACAGGGGGCTACGAGCAGTACTTC.

The table lists this clonotype with many counts. The chain has TRBV7-2 and TRBJ2-1; the D call may be TRBD1 or TRBD2 (5 bases each). Deletions cut 1 base from V and 9 bases from J, with 13 bases between. The CDR3 is made up of 14 amino acids. CDR1 SGHTA and CDR2 FQGNSA come from the germline V gene. CDR3: CASSLVVGTGEQFF. For the CDR3, the DNA is TGTGCCAGCAGCTTAGTAGTGGGGACCGGTGAGCAGTTCTTC.

The chain joins TRBV28 to TRBJ2-7, with D unclear. Germline V gene lookup returns CDR1 MDHEN and CDR2 SYDVKM. With 5 bases removed from V and 0 bases from J, the gap between germline ends came to 8 bases. The CDR3 loop spans 13 amino acids. As DNA, the CDR3 is TGTGCCAGCAGTCTGAATATCTCCTACGAGCAGTACTTC. It translates to CASSLNISYEQYF.

This clonotype was counted only a few times. This chain links TRBV29-1 with TRBJ2-2; D gene ambiguous. V was shortened by 7 bases and J by 2 bases, with 8 bases between the two germline ends. The CDR3 has 12 residues. Germline V gene lookup returns CDR1 SQVTM and CDR2 ANQGSEA. This CDR3 reads CSGASNTGELFF. CDR3 DNA: TGCAGCGGGGCTAGTAACACCGGGGAGCTGTTTTTT.

The chain uses TRBV6-6 and TRBJ2-7, with 8 bases aligning to TRBD1. Losses at the gene ends were 6 bases for V and 6 bases for J; bases not matched to a gene: 4. This CDR3 is 12 amino acids long. Germline values: CDR1 MNHNY, CDR2 SVGAGI (reference sequence). CDR3 in amino acids: CASRATGAEQYF. In nucleotides, the CDR3 is TGTGCCAGCAGAGCGACAGGGGCCGAGCAGTACTTC.

In its sample, this clonotype was seen a few times. The gene calls are TRBV12-3 or TRBV12-4 and TRBJ2-1; the D gene is possibly TRBD1 (6 bases). This CDR3 is 13 amino acids long. V was pared by 5 bases and J by 5 bases, with 10 bases between. DNA for the CDR3: TGTGCCAGCAGTCGGGACACCAACAATGAGCAGTTCTTC. Its translation is CASSRDTNNEQFF.

J is TRBJ2-3 and V is TRBV28; D tentatively fits TRBD1 or TRBD2 (5 bases each). Trimming took 8 bases from V and 10 from J, leaving 22 bases between them. The CDR3 is 14 amino acids. Germline V gene sequence: CDR1 MDHEN, CDR2 SYDVKM. The CDR3 DNA is TGTGCCAGCGTCCGGAGCGGCGCCATGACAGCGCAGTATTTT. Translated, it gives CASVRSGAMTAQYF.

The rearrangement links TRBV7-9 to TRBJ2-1; 9 bases fit TRBD2. The CDR3 spans 17 residues. With 5 bases clipped from V and 6 bases from J, the junction kept 14 bases outside the gene matches. Germline V lookup: CDR1 SEHNR, CDR2 FQNEAQ (reference sequence). Here the CDR3 DNA reads TGTGCCAGCAGCCCCCGGACCATAGCGGGAGTCCCCAATGAGCAGTTCTTC. Its translation: CASSPRTIAGVPNEQFF.

This rearrangement joins TRBV7-2 to TRBJ2-2, with 14 bases aligning to TRBD2. Germline V gene sequence: CDR1 SGHTA, CDR2 FQGNSA. The length of the CDR3 is 18 residues. The junction had 8 bases not matched to a gene; V was cut back by 1 base and J by 7 bases. In DNA, the CDR3 is TGTGCCAGCAGCTTAGAGACTAGCGGGAGGGCAAATAGCGGGGAGCTGTTTTTT. Amino acids: CASSLETSGRANSGELFF.

This clonotype was seen a handful of times. J is TRBJ2-5 and V is TRBV7-6; D call uncertain. The CDR3 is made up of 15 amino acids. V was cut by 4 bases and J by 4 bases, with 16 bases left in between. Germline V gives CDR1 SGHVS, CDR2 FNYEAQ. Here the CDR3 DNA reads TGTGCCAGCAGCTATGCGGACGGCGTCCCAGAGACCCAGTACTTC. Protein: CASSYADGVPETQYF.

This clonotype was picked up a small number of times. The J gene is TRBJ1-6, the V gene TRBV27, with D unresolved. Germline V gene lookup returns CDR1 MNHEY and CDR2 SMNVEV (reference sequence). The CDR3 is 12 amino acids. V dropped 3 bases and J dropped 6 bases, with 3 bases sitting between them. This CDR3 is CASSFFNSPLHF. The CDR3 nucleotides read TGTGCCAGCAGTTTCTTTAATTCACCCCTCCACTTT.

The chain carries TRBV11-2 and TRBJ2-2; D possibly uses TRBD1 or TRBD2 (5 bases each). The CDR3 consists of 15 residues. Between the trimmed V and J ends, which lost 8 bases and 7 bases, there was a span of 20 bases. Germline loops: CDR1 SGHAT, CDR2 FQNNGV. CDR3 region: CASDTVRGRGGELFF. CDR3 nucleotide sequence: TGTGCCAGCGATACTGTCCGGGGAAGGGGCGGGGAGCTGTTTTTT.

This clonotype was counted ten times or more. The chain couples TRBV5-1 to TRBJ2-3, with D possibly TRBD2 on 6 matching bases. Trimming shortened V by 4 bases and J by 2 bases, and 14 bases separated the two germline ends. The length of the CDR3 is 15 residues. CDR1 and CDR2 from the germline V gene are SGHRS and YFSETQ. CDR3 loop: CASSPRRGVTDTQYF. The CDR3, as DNA: TGCGCCAGCAGCCCGCGGCGGGGCGTCACAGATACGCAGTATTTT.

This clonotype was seen a few times. V is TRBV5-1 and J is TRBJ2-1, with 10 bases identical to TRBD2. V trimming: 2 bases; J trimming: 5 bases; junction bases outside the gene matches: 4. This CDR3 has 15 residues. In germline, CDR1 is SGHRS, CDR2 YFSETQ. CDR3 region: CASSFGLADHNEQFF. CDR3 coding DNA: TGCGCCAGCAGCTTCGGACTAGCGGATCACAATGAGCAGTTCTTC.